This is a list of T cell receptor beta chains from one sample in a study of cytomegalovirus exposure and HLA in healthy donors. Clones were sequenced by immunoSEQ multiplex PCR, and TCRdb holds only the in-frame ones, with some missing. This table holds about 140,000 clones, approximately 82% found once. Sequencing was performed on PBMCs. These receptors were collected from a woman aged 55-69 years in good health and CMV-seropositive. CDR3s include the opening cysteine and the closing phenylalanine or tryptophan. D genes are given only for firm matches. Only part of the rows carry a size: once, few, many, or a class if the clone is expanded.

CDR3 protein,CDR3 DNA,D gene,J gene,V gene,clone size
CASSLTGTDTQYF,TGTGCCAGCAGCTTGACAGGCACAGATACGCAGTATTTT,NA,TRBJ2-3,TRBV5-6,NA
CASSLVVTSGSSNEQFF,TGCGCCAGCAGCTTGGTCGTGACTAGCGGGAGTTCCAATGAGCAGTTCTTC,TRBD2,TRBJ2-1,TRBV5-1,NA
CASSIQGAGSPLHF,TGTGCCAGTAGTATACAGGGGGCAGGTTCACCCCTCCACTTT,TRBD1,TRBJ1-6,TRBV19,NA
CASSQERSPGELKDTGELFF,TGCGCCAGCAGCCAAGAAAGGTCGCCGGGGGAATTGAAGGACACCGGGGAGCTGTTTTTT,NA,TRBJ2-2,TRBV4-3,NA
CATRWSGHSYEQYF,TGTGCCACGCGTTGGTCAGGGCACTCCTACGAGCAGTACTTC,NA,TRBJ2-7,TRBV10-3,NA
CASSHRQVGPQETQYF,TGTGCCAGCAGCCACCGACAGGTCGGCCCCCAAGAGACCCAGTACTTC,NA,TRBJ2-5,TRBV11-3,NA
CASSPPGQGSYEQYF,TGTGCCAGCAGCCCCCCGGGACAGGGGTCTTACGAGCAGTACTTC,TRBD1,TRBJ2-7,TRBV7-6,NA
CASSIPRTSGYEQYF,TGCGCCAGCAGCATCCCCCGGACTAGCGGCTACGAGCAGTACTTC,TRBD2,TRBJ2-7,TRBV5-1,NA
CASLPRTGSYEQYF,TGTGCCAGCCTACCCAGGACAGGGTCGTACGAGCAGTACTTC,TRBD1,TRBJ2-7,TRBV2,NA
CASAKFGVYGYTF,TGTGCCAGCGCGAAATTCGGGGTCTATGGCTACACCTTC,NA,TRBJ1-2,TRBV28,NA
CASSDGAGDYEQYF,TGTGCCAGCAGCGATGGGGCGGGAGACTACGAGCAGTACTTC,TRBD2,TRBJ2-7,TRBV5-8,once
CASSLGPGRSTEAFF,TGCGCCAGCAGCTTGGGACCAGGTCGAAGCACTGAAGCTTTCTTT,NA,TRBJ1-1,TRBV5-1,NA
CASSPEGAPSGNTIYF,TGTGCCAGCAGTCCTGAGGGGGCCCCCTCTGGAAACACCATATATTTT,TRBD1,TRBJ1-3,TRBV7-2,NA
CASSRQDFTDTQYF,TGTGCCAGCAGCCGCCAAGACTTCACAGATACGCAGTATTTT,NA,TRBJ2-3,TRBV11-3,NA
CATRDWDREYEQYF,TGTGCCACCAGAGATTGGGACAGAGAATACGAGCAGTACTTC,TRBD1,TRBJ2-7,TRBV27,NA
CASSTVGQTTSTDTQYF,TGTGCCAGCAGTACAGTTGGGCAGACTACTAGCACAGATACGCAGTATTTT,NA,TRBJ2-3,TRBV2,NA
CSVEFLAARTDTQYF,TGCAGCGTTGAGTTTCTAGCGGCCCGCACAGATACGCAGTATTTT,TRBD2,TRBJ2-3,TRBV29-1,NA
CSAMTGLNTEAFF,TGCAGCGCTATGACAGGGTTGAACACTGAAGCTTTCTTT,TRBD1,TRBJ1-1,TRBV29-1,NA
CASSQESIAFF,TGTGCCAGCAGCCAAGAGTCAATAGCTTTCTTT,NA,TRBJ1-1,TRBV14,NA
CAWRETGVPREAFF,TGTGCCTGGAGGGAAACAGGGGTACCCCGTGAAGCTTTCTTT,TRBD1,TRBJ1-1,TRBV30,NA
CASTRGGGRTTGELFF,TGTGCCAGCACTAGGGGGGGCGGGAGGACCACCGGGGAGCTGTTTTTT,TRBD2,TRBJ2-2,TRBV11-2,NA
CAFDRGHNEQYF,TGTGCCTTCGACAGGGGGCATAACGAGCAGTACTTC,TRBD1,TRBJ2-7,TRBV30,few
CASKPGQETEKLFF,TGTGCCAGTAAACCGGGACAGGAGACGGAAAAACTGTTTTTT,TRBD1,TRBJ1-4,TRBV19,few
CASSHGGLAGVSYNEQFF,TGCGCCAGCAGCCATGGAGGACTAGCGGGAGTCTCCTACAATGAGCAGTTCTTC,TRBD2,TRBJ2-1,TRBV4-1,NA
CASSFRRQPQHF,TGTGCCAGCAGTTTTCGGAGGCAGCCCCAGCATTTT,NA,TRBJ1-5,TRBV28,NA
CASSLVGTGVDERGNQPQHF,TGTGCCAGCAGCTTAGTTGGGACAGGGGTCGATGAACGGGGCAATCAGCCCCAGCATTTT,TRBD1,TRBJ1-5,TRBV7-8,once
CASSEGGPGGDTQYF,TGTGCCAGCAGTGAAGGGGGGCCCGGGGGGGATACGCAGTATTTT,NA,TRBJ2-3,TRBV6-1,NA
CASGAAGGIFYEQYF,TGTGCCAGCGGGGCAGCGGGAGGGATATTCTACGAGCAGTACTTC,TRBD2,TRBJ2-7,TRBV7-2,few
CASSSRGAGNTIYF,TGCGCCAGCAGCTCCAGGGGGGCTGGAAACACCATATATTTT,TRBD1,TRBJ1-3,TRBV5-1,NA
CAISGSRSYGANVLTF,TGTGCCATCAGTGGAAGTCGTAGCTATGGGGCCAACGTCCTGACTTTC,NA,TRBJ2-6,TRBV10-3,NA
CASSTRQGNYGYTF,TGTGCCAGCAGCACGAGACAGGGTAACTATGGCTACACCTTC,TRBD1,TRBJ1-2,TRBV7-2,NA
CASSSQFPGGYGYTF,TGTGCCAGCAGTTCACAATTCCCGGGGGGCTATGGCTACACCTTC,NA,TRBJ1-2,TRBV28,NA
CASSLAPDSYGEQYF,TGCGCCAGCAGCTTGGCTCCGGACTCTTATGGTGAGCAGTACTTC,NA,TRBJ2-5,TRBV5-1,NA
CASSAGQPNYGYPF,TGTGCCAGCAGCGCTGGCCAGCCTAACTATGGCTACCCCTTC,NA,TRBJ1-2,TRBV7-9,NA
CASSLASGGSEQYF,TGTGCCAGCAGCTTAGCGTCTGGCGGTAGCGAGCAGTACTTC,NA,TRBJ2-7,TRBV7-6,NA
CASSTPQGAGETQYF,TGTGCCAGCAGCACCCCTCAGGGGGCTGGGGAGACCCAGTACTTC,NA,TRBJ2-5,TRBV21-1,NA
CASSLGGQGYEQFF,TGTGCCAGCAGCTTGGGGGGACAGGGCTATGAGCAGTTCTTC,TRBD1,TRBJ2-1,TRBV27,NA
CASSPTGGVWRNEQFF,TGTGCCAGCAGCCCCACGGGTGGTGTCTGGCGTAATGAGCAGTTCTTC,NA,TRBJ2-1,TRBV11-2,once
CASSISGTGKTKNIQYF,TGTGCCAGTAGTATTTCCGGGACAGGGAAGACCAAAAACATTCAGTACTTC,TRBD1,TRBJ2-4,TRBV19,NA
CASSQGGEGRNQPQHF,TGCGCCAGCAGCCAAGGAGGGGAGGGTCGCAATCAGCCCCAGCATTTT,NA,TRBJ1-5,TRBV4-3,NA
CASSAGGTLAGDTDTQYF,TGTGCCAGCAGCGCCGGTGGGACCCTAGCGGGAGATACAGATACGCAGTATTTT,TRBD2,TRBJ2-3,TRBV11-1,NA
CASSLGGRGYEQYF,TGTGCCAGCAGTTTAGGTGGGAGGGGCTACGAGCAGTACTTC,TRBD2,TRBJ2-7,TRBV28,NA
CASTRSGADTQYF,TGTGCCAGCACCCGAAGCGGGGCAGATACGCAGTATTTT,TRBD2,TRBJ2-3,TRBV2,NA
CASSLNGLAIENIQYF,TGTGCCAGCAGTTTAAATGGGCTAGCGATAGAAAACATTCAGTACTTC,NA,TRBJ2-4,TRBV28,once
CASSLLTGELAGSSGANVLTF,TGTGCCAGCAGCTTACTCACCGGGGAACTAGCGGGGTCCTCTGGGGCCAACGTCCTGACTTTC,TRBD2,TRBJ2-6,TRBV7-3,NA
CASSSRLAAWNEQFF,TGTGCCAGCAGCTCTCGACTAGCGGCGTGGAATGAGCAGTTCTTC,TRBD2,TRBJ2-1,TRBV7-3,NA
CASSLGTATGELFF,TGTGCCAGCAGCTTGGGGACAGCTACCGGGGAGCTGTTTTTT,NA,TRBJ2-2,TRBV5-4,NA
CASSVGETGKGFYEQYF,TGTGCCAGCAGCGTAGGGGAGACAGGGAAGGGTTTCTACGAGCAGTACTTC,TRBD1,TRBJ2-7,TRBV9,NA
CASSPRWGTGSLNTGELFF,TGTGCCAGCAGCCCCCGGTGGGGGACAGGGAGCCTCAACACCGGGGAGCTGTTTTTT,TRBD1,TRBJ2-2,TRBV14,NA
CASRYHSGNTIYF,TGCGCCAGCCGGTACCACTCTGGAAACACCATATATTTT,NA,TRBJ1-3,TRBV10-2,NA
CASSSWDSENNQPQHF,TGTGCCAGCAGCTCGTGGGACAGCGAAAACAATCAGCCCCAGCATTTT,TRBD1,TRBJ1-5,TRBV7-8,NA
CASSLLPGQGAYEQYF,TGTGCCAGCAGTTTACTCCCGGGACAGGGGGCCTACGAGCAGTACTTC,TRBD1,TRBJ2-7,TRBV27,NA
CASSAGVSSYNQPQHF,TGTGCCAGTAGCGCCGGAGTCAGTTCTTATAATCAGCCCCAGCATTTT,NA,TRBJ1-5,TRBV19,NA
CASSKVVSRGEQPQHF,TGTGCCAGCAGCAAAGTTGTCTCCAGGGGGGAACAGCCCCAGCATTTT,NA,TRBJ1-5,TRBV21-1,NA
CAIRGQGGQPQHF,TGTGCCATCAGAGGCCAGGGAGGACAGCCCCAGCATTTT,NA,TRBJ1-5,TRBV10-3,NA
CASSLGGAHEQYF,TGTGCCAGCAGTCTCGGGGGGGCCCACGAGCAGTACTTC,TRBD2,TRBJ2-7,TRBV27,NA
CASSPTRDSLNIQYF,TGTGCCAGCAGCCCAACCCGGGACTCATTAAACATTCAGTACTTC,NA,TRBJ2-4,TRBV6-5,NA
CASRVTSGYQETQYF,TGTGCCAGCAGGGTGACTAGCGGATACCAAGAGACCCAGTACTTC,TRBD2,TRBJ2-5,TRBV2,NA
CASSPEGAGGPSFF,TGTGCCAGTAGCCCAGAGGGAGCGGGAGGGCCGTCGTTCTTC,TRBD2,TRBJ2-1,TRBV19,NA